This T cell receptor beta chain was captured in a study of CD8 T cells in Susac syndrome (dated by TCRdb to about 2019). Turning to the overall study: Repertoire sequencing was used to test whether CD8+ T cell activation and differentiation in Susac syndrome was antigen driven. Overall results and qualifications from the work: The TCR sequencing and HLA analysis was acknowledged to have included a relatively small number of individuals.

RNA was extracted using the RNeasy kit, and about 0.5 to 1 microgram was reverse transcribed with random hexamers. The immunoSEQ multiplex PCR assay, covering 54 Vbeta and 13 Jbeta segments, was used to amplify TCR beta CDR3 regions. Bias from PCR amplification was corrected by using a synthetic template baseline for primer optimization and for computational correction. The paper's processing steps were these. Reads were annotated to V, D and J genes per IMGT and analyzed with immunoSEQ Analyzer, keeping only productive sequences. To calculate clonality, Shannon entropy was normalized by log2 of the number of productive unique sequences and then subtracted from one. For each patient and control, public and private clones were evaluated within the 100 most prevalent clones. A clone was defined as Susac-specific if it was absent from the healthy and MS cohorts, from about 1,100 published viral clones and from other ImmuneACCESS disease sequences. The raw public data were reprocessed by TCRdb itself: fastp quality trimming at Q25, MiXCR clonotype calling, in-frame beta chains only. Here each entry gathers all rows of one CDR3 protein and keeps the most common genes and DNA. Here the V and J calls rest on TCRdb's processing, not on the authors' analysis. This sample holds roughly 190,000 distinct CDR3 sequences; 93% were observed only once. 0.1% of the sample goes to the ten largest clones.

Peripheral blood CD8+ and CD4+ T cells from healthy donors, Susac syndrome patients and multiple sclerosis patients were profiled using high-throughput TCR beta sequencing. Healthy donors were age- and sex-matched controls. Bulk CD8+ and CD4+ T cells were purified by magnetic negative isolation, whereas CD8+ TEMRA cells were enriched by FACS. Blood was collected in EDTA tubes and processed within 24 hours, with PBMCs isolated through density gradient centrifugation. PBMCs intended for TCR sequencing were cryopreserved in liquid nitrogen and were subsequently thawed in a 37 degrees C water bath. A purity of at least 90% was achieved for sorted or isolated CD4+, CD8+ and CD8+ TEMRA cells. Via the germline V gene, CDR1 is SGDLS and CDR2 YYNGEE. The trim is 3 bases for V and 4 bases for J, with a gap of 13 bases between the germline ends. There are 14 amino acids in the CDR3, from cysteine to phenylalanine inclusive. Only the CDR3 DNA stays, 42 bases, in frame from base 1.

Points on this clonotype: Its cognate antigen has yet to be identified. Per-nucleotide qualities are absent, and no much larger clonotype sits a single base away.

This clonotype originated in a human donor in good health. Recombination linked TRBV9 to TRBJ1-2, and possibly TRBD1, on 5 matching bases. Sequencing used CD4+ T cells from PBMCs. The DNA is TGTGCCAGCAGCGGGGGGGGAGGGCTCTATGGCTACACCTTC. Translation gives CASSGGGGLYGYTF. The CDR3 plus the reference TRBV9 and TRBJ1-2 genes for the other parts give the full variable domain: DSGVTQTPKHLITATGQRVTLRCSPRSGDLSVYWYQQSLDQGLQFLIQYYNGEERAKGNILERFSAQQFPDLHSELNLSSLELGDSALYFCASSGGGGLYGYTFGSGTRLTVV.